This is a list of T cell receptor beta chains from one sample in a study of blood T cell repertoires in COVID-19. Some clones are missing from TCRdb's copy, which holds only in-frame ones; the method was immunoSEQ multiplex PCR. This table holds approximately 400,000 clones, roughly four fifths found once. The specimen was PBMCs or T cells enriched from blood (not recorded which). The receptors were gathered from a woman aged 50 to 60 who had recovered from COVID-19. Both conserved end residues are part of each CDR3. The D gene is left open where the match is weak. Expanded clones get a size class; other rows say once, few or many, or leave the size out.

TRBV9	TRBJ1-3	.	.	CASSAVPGYSGNTIYF	TGTGCCAGCAGCGCCGTCCCAGGATACTCTGGAAACACCATATATTTT
TRBV29-1	TRBJ1-1	.	.	CSGRQQAGTEAFF	TGCAGCGGTCGGCAGCAGGCGGGGACTGAAGCTTTCTTT
TRBV7-3	TRBJ1-1	.	.	CASSSGGSSEAFF	TGTGCCAGCAGCTCCGGCGGGTCCTCAGAAGCTTTCTTT
TRBV4-3	TRBJ2-2	.	TRBD1	CASSRQTGGVTGELFF	TGCGCCAGCAGCCGGCAAACAGGGGGCGTCACCGGGGAGCTGTTTTTT
TRBV30	TRBJ1-1	.	TRBD1	CAWRGQGATEAFF	TGTGCCTGGAGGGGACAGGGCGCGACTGAAGCTTTCTTT
TRBV30	TRBJ1-1	once	.	CAWTRPGYEGLAEAFF	TGTGCCTGGACTCGCCCGGGGTACGAGGGTTTAGCTGAAGCTTTCTTT
TRBV5-1	TRBJ1-2	.	TRBD1	CASRRDRASYGYTF	TGCGCCAGCAGACGAGACAGGGCGAGCTATGGCTACACCTTC
TRBV25-1	TRBJ1-1	.	.	CASSGGGNTEAFF	TGTGCCAGCAGTGGAGGAGGAAACACTGAAGCTTTCTTT
TRBV29-1	TRBJ2-1	.	.	CSVEGEKSSYNEQFF	TGCAGCGTTGAAGGGGAGAAGAGCTCCTACAATGAGCAGTTCTTC
TRBV19	TRBJ1-2	once	TRBD1	CASTDRDHGYTF	TGTGCCAGTACCGACAGGGATCATGGCTACACCTTC
TRBV9	TRBJ1-2	few	.	CASSVGPDPTGIDHGYTF	TGTGCCAGCAGCGTAGGTCCCGACCCTACCGGGATCGATCATGGCTACACCTTC
TRBV11-1	TRBJ1-4	.	.	CASSLEDSKLFF	TGTGCCAGCAGTCTAGAGGACTCAAAACTGTTTTTT
TRBV7-2	TRBJ2-3	.	TRBD2	CASSYRGAGGNTQYF	TGTGCCAGCAGCTACAGAGGGGCGGGGGGGAATACGCAGTATTTT
TRBV27	TRBJ1-6	.	TRBD1	CASSPRRTGDSPLHF	TGTGCCAGCAGTCCCCGCCGGACAGGGGATTCACCCCTCCACTTT
TRBV5-6	TRBJ1-2	once	.	CASSLGQVVNYGYTF	TGTGCCAGCAGCTTGGGACAGGTGGTTAACTATGGCTACACCTTC
TRBV5-1	TRBJ2-1	.	.	CASSSQGDHEQFF	TGCGCCAGCAGCTCACAGGGTGACCATGAGCAGTTCTTC
TRBV2	TRBJ2-7	few	.	CASSEERGYYEQYF	TGTGCCAGCAGTGAAGAGCGTGGGTACTACGAGCAGTACTTC
TRBV19	TRBJ1-2	.	.	CASSTVARLNYGYTF	TGTGCCAGTAGTACCGTGGCGCGGCTGAACTATGGCTACACCTTC
TRBV7-3	TRBJ2-2	.	.	CASSLLGPGPTGELFF	TGTGCCAGCAGCTTACTCGGTCCAGGCCCCACCGGGGAGCTGTTTTTT